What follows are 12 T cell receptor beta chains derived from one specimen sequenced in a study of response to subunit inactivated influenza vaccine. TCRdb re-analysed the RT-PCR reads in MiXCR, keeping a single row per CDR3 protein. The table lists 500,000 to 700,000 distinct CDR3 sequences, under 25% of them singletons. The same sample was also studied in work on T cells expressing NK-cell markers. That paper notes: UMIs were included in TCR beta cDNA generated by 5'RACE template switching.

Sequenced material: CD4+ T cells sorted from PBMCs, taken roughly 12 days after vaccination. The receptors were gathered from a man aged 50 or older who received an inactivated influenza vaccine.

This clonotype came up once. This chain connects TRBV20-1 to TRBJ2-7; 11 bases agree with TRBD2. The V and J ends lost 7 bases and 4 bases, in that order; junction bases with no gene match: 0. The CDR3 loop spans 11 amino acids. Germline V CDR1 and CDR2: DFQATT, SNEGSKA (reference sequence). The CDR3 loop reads CSGTSGYEQYF. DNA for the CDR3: TGCAGTGGGACTAGCGGGTACGAGCAGTACTTC.

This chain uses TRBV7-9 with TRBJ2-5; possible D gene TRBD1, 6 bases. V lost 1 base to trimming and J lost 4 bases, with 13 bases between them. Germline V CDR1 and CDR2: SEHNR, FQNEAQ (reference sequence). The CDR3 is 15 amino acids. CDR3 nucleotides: TGTGCCAGCAGCTTAGGTCCCATAGGGGGAGAGACCCAGTACTTC. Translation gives CASSLGPIGGETQYF.

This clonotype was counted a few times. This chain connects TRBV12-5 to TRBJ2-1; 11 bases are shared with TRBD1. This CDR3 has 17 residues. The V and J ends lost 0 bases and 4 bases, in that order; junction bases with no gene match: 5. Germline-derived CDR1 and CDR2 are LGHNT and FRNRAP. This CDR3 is CASGLVPGTGGYNEQFF. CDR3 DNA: TGTGCTAGTGGTTTGGTTCCCGGGACAGGGGGATACAATGAGCAGTTCTTC.

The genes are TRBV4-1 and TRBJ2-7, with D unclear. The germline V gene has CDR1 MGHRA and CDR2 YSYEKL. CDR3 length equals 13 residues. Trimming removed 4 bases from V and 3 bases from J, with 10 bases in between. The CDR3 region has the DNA TGCGCCAGCAGCCCTATTACGGGCTACGAGCAGTACTTC. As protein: CASSPITGYEQYF.

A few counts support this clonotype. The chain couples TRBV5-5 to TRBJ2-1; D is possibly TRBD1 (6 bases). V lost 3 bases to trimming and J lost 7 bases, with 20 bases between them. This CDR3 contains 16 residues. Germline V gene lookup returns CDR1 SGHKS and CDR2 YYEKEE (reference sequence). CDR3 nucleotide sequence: TGTGCCAGCAGCTGGGGAACAGGGAAGTCGGGAAATGAGCAGTTCTTC. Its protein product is CASSWGTGKSGNEQFF. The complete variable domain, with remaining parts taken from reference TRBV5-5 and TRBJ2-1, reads DAGVTQSPTHLIKTRGQQVTLRCSPISGHKSVSWYQQVLGQGPQFIFQYYEKEERGRGNFPDRFSARQFPNYSSELNVNALLLGDSALYLCASSWGTGKSGNEQFFGPGTRLTVL.

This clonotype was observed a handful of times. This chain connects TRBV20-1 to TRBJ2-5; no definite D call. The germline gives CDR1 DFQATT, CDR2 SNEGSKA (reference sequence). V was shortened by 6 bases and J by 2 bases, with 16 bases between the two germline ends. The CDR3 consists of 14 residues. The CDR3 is CSAPTSTIQETQYF. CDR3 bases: TGCAGTGCCCCGACCTCGACGATTCAAGAGACCCAGTACTTC.

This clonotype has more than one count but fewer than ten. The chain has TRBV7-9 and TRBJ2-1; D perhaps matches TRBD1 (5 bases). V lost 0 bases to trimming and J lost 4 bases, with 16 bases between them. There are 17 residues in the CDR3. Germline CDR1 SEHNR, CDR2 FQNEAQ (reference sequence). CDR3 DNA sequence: TGTGCCAGCAGCTTAGCGTTGGGTAGACAGCTATACAATGAGCAGTTCTTC. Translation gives CASSLALGRQLYNEQFF.

CDR3 DNA: TGTGCCAGCAGTACCCTCGGCGGGGGCAGCTCCTACGAGCAGTACTTC. The encoded protein is CASSTLGGGSSYEQYF. V gene TRBV28 combines with J gene TRBJ2-7; tentative D call: TRBD2 (7 bases). Germline-derived CDR1 and CDR2 are MDHEN and SYDVKM. Trimming cost V 5 bases and J 0 bases, with 17 bases left between them. The CDR3 totals 16 residues.

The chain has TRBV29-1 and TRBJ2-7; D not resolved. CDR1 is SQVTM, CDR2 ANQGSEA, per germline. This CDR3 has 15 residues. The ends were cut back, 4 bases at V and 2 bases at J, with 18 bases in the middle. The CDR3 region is CSVAPRLSRTYEQYF. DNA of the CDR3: TGCAGCGTTGCCCCTCGACTGAGCCGAACCTACGAGCAGTACTTC.

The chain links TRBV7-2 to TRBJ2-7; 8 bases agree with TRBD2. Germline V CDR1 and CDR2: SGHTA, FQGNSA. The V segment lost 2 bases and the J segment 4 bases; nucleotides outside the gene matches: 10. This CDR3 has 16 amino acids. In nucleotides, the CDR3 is TGTGCCAGCAGCTTAACAGGTAGCGGGAACGTGTACGAGCAGTACTTC. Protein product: CASSLTGSGNVYEQYF.

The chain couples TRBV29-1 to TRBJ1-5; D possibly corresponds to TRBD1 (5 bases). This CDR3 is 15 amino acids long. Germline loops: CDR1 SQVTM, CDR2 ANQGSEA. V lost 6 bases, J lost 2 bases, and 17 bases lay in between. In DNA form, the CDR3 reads TGCAGCGTCGCCGCGGGGGGAGTGGGCAATCAGCCCCAGCATTTT. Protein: CSVAAGGVGNQPQHF.

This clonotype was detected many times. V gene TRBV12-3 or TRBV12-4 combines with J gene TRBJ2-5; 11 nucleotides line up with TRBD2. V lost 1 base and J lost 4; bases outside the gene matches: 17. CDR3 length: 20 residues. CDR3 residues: CASSLGLRGLADPWGETQYF. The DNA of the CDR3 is TGTGCCAGCAGTTTAGGTCTTAGGGGACTAGCGGATCCCTGGGGAGAGACCCAGTACTTC.